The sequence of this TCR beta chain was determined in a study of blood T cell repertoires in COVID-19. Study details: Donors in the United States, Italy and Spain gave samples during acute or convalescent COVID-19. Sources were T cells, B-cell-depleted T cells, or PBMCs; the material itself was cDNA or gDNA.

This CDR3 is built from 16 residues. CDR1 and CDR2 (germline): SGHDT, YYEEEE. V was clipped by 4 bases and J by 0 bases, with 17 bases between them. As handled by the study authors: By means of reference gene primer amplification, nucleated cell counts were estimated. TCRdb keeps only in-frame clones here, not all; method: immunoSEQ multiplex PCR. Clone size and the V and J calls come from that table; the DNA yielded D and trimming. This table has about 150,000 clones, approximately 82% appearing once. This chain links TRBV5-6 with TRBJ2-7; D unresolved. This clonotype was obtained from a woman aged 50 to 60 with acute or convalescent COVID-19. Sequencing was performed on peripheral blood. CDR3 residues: CASSPERTRSSYEQYF. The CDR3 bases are TGTGCCAGCAGCCCCGAACGAACAAGAAGCTCCTACGAGCAGTACTTC.